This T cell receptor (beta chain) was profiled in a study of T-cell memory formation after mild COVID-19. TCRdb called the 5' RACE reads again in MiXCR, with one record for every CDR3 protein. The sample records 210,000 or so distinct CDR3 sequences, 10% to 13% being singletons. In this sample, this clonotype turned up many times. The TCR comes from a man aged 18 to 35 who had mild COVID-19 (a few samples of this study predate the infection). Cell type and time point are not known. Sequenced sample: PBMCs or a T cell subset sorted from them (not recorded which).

The CDR3 is CASSPPYWDTQYF. The CDR3 bases are TGTGCCAGCAGCCCTCCTTACTGGGATACGCAGTATTTT. J is TRBJ2-3 and V is TRBV11-2, with D unresolved. The germline gives CDR1 SGHAT, CDR2 FQNNGV. The ends were cut back, 5 bases at V and 6 bases at J, with 12 bases in the middle. This CDR3 contains 13 residues. Supplemented by reference TRBV11-2 and TRBJ2-3, the full variable domain reads EAGVAQSPRYKIIEKRQSVAFWCNPISGHATLYWYQQILGQGPKLLIQFQNNGVVDDSQLPKDRFSAERLKGVDSTLKIQPAKLEDSAVYLCASSPPYWDTQYFGPGTRLTVL.